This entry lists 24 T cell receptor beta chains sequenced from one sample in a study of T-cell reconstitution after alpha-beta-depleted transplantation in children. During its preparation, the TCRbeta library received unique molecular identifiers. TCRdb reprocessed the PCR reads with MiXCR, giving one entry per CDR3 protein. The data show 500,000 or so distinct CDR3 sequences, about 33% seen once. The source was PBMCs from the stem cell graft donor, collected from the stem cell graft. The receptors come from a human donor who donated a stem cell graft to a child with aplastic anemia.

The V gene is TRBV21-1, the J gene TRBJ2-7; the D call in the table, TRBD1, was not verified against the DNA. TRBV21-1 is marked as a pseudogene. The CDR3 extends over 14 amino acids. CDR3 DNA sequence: TGTGCCAGCAGCGTCCCCGGGAGGTCCTACGAGCAGTACGTC. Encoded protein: CASSVPGRSYEQYV.

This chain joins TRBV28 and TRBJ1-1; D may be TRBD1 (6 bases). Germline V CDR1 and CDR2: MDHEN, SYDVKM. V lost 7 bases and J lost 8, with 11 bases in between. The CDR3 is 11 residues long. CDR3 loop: CASTQGQEAFF. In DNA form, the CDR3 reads TGTGCCAGCACCCAGGGGCAGGAAGCTTTCTTT.

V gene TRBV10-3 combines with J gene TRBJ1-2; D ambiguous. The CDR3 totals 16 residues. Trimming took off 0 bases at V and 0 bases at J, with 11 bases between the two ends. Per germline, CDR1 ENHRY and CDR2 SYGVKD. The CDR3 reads CAISESEVGTNYGYTF. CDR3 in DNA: TGTGCCATCAGTGAGTCGGAGGTCGGTACTAACTATGGCTACACCTTC.

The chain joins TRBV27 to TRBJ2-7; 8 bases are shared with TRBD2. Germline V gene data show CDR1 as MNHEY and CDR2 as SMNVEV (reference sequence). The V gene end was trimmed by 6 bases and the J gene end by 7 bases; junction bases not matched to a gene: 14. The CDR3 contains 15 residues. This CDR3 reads CASSPSGSGMWEQYF. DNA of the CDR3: TGTGCCAGCAGCCCGTCGGGTAGCGGGATGTGGGAGCAGTACTTC.

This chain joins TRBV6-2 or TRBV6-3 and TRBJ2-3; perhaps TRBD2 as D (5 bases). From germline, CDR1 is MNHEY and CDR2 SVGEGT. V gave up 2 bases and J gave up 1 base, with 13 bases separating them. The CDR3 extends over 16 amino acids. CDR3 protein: CASSYLPGLGTDTQYF. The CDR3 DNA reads TGTGCCAGCAGTTACCTGCCCGGACTGGGCACAGATACGCAGTATTTT.

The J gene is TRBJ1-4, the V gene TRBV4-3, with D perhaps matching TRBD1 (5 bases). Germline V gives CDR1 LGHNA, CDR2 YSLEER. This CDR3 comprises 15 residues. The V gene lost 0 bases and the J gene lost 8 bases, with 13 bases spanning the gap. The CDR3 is CASSQDAQGWEKLFF. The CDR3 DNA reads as TGCGCCAGCAGCCAAGATGCCCAGGGCTGGGAAAAACTGTTTTTT.

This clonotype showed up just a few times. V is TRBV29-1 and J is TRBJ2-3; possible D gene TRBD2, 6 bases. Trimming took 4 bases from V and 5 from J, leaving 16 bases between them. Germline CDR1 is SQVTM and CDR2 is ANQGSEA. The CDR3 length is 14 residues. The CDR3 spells CSVVYWGDGDTQYF. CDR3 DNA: TGCAGCGTTGTCTACTGGGGGGATGGAGATACGCAGTATTTT.

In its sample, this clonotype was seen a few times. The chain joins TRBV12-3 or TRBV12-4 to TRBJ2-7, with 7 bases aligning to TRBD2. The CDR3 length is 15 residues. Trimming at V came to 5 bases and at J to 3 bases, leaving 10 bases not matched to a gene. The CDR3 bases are TGTGCCAGCAGTCCCCCCCGGGCGGGGGTCTACGAGCAGTACTTC. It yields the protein CASSPPRAGVYEQYF.

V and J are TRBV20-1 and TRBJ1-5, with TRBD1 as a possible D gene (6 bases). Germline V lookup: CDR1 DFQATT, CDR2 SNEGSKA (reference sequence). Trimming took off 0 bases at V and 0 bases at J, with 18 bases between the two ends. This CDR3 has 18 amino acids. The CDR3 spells CSARDLQAGDNSNQPQHF. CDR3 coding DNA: TGCAGTGCTAGAGATCTTCAGGCAGGGGATAATAGCAATCAGCCCCAGCATTTT.

CDR3 nucleotides: TGCAGCGTTGAAGCTAGCGGGAGGGCCTACAATGAGCAGTTCTTC. This translates into CSVEASGRAYNEQFF. The chain recombines TRBV29-1 with TRBJ2-1; 12 nucleotides align to TRBD2. The CDR3 loop spans 15 amino acids. From germline, CDR1 is SQVTM and CDR2 ANQGSEA. With V trimmed by 1 base and J by 2 bases, 0 bases remained unmatched.

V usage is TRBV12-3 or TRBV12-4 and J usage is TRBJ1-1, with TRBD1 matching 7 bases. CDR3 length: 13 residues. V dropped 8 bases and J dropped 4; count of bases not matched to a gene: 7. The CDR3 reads CASVDRVGTEAFF. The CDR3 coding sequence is TGTGCCAGCGTAGACAGGGTTGGCACTGAAGCTTTCTTT.

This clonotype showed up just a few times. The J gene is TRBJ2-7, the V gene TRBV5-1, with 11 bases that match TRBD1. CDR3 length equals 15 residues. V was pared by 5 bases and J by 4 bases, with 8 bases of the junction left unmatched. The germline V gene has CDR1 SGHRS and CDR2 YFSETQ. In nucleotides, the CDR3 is TGCGCCAGCAGTCACGGACAGGGGGCGCGGTACGAGCAGTACTTC. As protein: CASSHGQGARYEQYF.

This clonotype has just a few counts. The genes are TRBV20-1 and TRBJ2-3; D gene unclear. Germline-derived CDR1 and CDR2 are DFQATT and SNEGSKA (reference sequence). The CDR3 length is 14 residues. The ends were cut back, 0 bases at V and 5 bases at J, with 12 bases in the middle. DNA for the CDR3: TGCAGTGCTAGAGATCCAGGACGGTTAGATACGCAGTATTTT. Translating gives CSARDPGRLDTQYF.

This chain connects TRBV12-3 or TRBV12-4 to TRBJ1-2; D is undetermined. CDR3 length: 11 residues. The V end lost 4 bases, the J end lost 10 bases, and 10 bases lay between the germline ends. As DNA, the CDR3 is TGTGCCAGCAGTTCGCTGACGTTCTACACCTTC. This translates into CASSSLTFYTF.

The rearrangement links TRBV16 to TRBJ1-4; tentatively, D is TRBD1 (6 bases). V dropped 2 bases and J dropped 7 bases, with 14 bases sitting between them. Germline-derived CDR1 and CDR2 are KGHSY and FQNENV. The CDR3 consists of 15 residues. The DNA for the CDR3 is TGTGCCAGCAGCCAAACCGGGACACTTGGTGAAAAACTGTTTTTT. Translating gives CASSQTGTLGEKLFF. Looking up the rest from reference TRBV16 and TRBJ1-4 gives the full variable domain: GEEVAQTPKHLVRGEGQKAKLYCAPIKGHSYVFWYQQVLKNEFKFLISFQNENVFDETGMPKERFSAKCLPNSPCSLEIQATKLEDSAVYFCASSQTGTLGEKLFFGSGTQLSVL.

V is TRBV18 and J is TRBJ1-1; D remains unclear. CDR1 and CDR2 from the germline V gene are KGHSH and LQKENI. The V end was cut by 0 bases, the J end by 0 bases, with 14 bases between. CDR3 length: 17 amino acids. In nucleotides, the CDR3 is TGTGCCAGCTCACCACCGCGGCAGACGGTCATGAACACTGAAGCTTTCTTT. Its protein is CASSPPRQTVMNTEAFF.

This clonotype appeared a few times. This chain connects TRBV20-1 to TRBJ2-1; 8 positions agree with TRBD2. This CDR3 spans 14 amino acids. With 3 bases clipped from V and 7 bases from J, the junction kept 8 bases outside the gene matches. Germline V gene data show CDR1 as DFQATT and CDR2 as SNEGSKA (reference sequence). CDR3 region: CSARGLAGQNEQFF. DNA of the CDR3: TGCAGTGCTAGGGGTCTAGCGGGTCAGAATGAGCAGTTCTTC.

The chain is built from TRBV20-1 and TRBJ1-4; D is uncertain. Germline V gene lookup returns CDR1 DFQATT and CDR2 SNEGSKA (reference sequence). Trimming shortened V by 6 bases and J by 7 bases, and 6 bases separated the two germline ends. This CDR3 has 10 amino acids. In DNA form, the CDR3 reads TGCAGTGCGGCGGGTGAAAAACTGTTTTTT. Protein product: CSAAGEKLFF.

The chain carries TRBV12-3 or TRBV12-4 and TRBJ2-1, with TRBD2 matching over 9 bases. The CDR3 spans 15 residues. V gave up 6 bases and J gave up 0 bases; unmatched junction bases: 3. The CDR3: CASRGLANSYNEQFF. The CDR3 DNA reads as TGTGCCAGCAGGGGACTAGCAAACTCCTACAATGAGCAGTTCTTC.

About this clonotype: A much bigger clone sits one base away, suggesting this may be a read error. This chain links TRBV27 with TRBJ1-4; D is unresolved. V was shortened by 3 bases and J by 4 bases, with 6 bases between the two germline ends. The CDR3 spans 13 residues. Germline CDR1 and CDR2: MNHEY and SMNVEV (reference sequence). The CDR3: CASSLDGNEKLFF. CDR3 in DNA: TGTGCCAGCAGTTTGGACGGTAATGAAAAACTGTTTTTT.

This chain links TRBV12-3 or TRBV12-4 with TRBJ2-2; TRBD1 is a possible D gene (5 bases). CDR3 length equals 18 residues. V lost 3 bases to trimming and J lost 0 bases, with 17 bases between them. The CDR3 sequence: CASSFVLTRGSNTGELFF. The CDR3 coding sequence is TGTGCCAGCAGTTTCGTTCTGACAAGGGGATCGAACACCGGGGAGCTGTTTTTT.

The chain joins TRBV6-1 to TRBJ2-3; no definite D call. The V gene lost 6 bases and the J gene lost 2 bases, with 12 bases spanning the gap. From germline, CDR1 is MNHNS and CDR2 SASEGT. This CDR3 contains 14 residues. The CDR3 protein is CASRVRQTTDTQYF. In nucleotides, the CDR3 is TGTGCCAGCAGGGTTCGGCAGACCACAGATACGCAGTATTTT.

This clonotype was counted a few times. CDR3 DNA sequence: TGTGCCAGCAGTTACTCATCAAAGGGGGAAATCGGCTACACCTTC. Its translation: CASSYSSKGEIGYTF. The chain recombines TRBV6-5 with TRBJ1-2, with D perhaps matching TRBD1 (6 bases). CDR1 is MNHEY and CDR2 is SVGAGI in the germline V gene. This CDR3 comprises 15 residues. V lost 0 bases and J lost 8, with 16 bases in between.

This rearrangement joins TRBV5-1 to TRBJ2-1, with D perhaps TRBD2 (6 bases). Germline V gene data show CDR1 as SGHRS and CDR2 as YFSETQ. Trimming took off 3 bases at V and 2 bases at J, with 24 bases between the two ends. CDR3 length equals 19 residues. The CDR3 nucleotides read TGCGCCAGCAGCTGGGGACTTATACCTGGGCAGGTTCCCTACAATGAGCAGTTCTTC. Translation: CASSWGLIPGQVPYNEQFF.